A selection of T cell receptor beta chains follows, all from one sample in a study of cytomegalovirus exposure and HLA in healthy donors. Method: immunoSEQ multiplex PCR; TCRdb's copy keeps in-frame clones and lacks some. Seen here are around 120,000 clones, roughly 80% observed once, and the top ten hold 1% to 1.5%. Sequenced material: PBMCs. Receptor source: a boy younger than 18 in good health and CMV-seronegative. Each CDR3 is given with its conserved first and last residue. Each record gives: V gene, J gene, D gene, clone size, CDR3 protein, CDR3 DNA. The D gene is left open where the match is weak. Only some rows state a clone size, as once, few, many or a class for expanded clones.

V: TRBV2
J: TRBJ2-3
D: TRBD2
size: .
CDR3: CASSVPLAGVSDTQYF
DNA: TGTGCCAGCAGTGTCCCACTAGCGGGAGTATCAGATACGCAGTATTTT

V: TRBV9
J: TRBJ2-6
D: .
size: .
CDR3: CASSVSAAASGANVLTF
DNA: TGTGCCAGCAGCGTATCAGCGGCAGCTTCTGGGGCCAACGTCCTGACTTTC

V: TRBV5-1
J: TRBJ2-7
D: .
size: .
CDR3: CASTGVTGGYEQYF
DNA: TGCGCCAGCACAGGGGTCACAGGTGGCTACGAGCAGTACTTC

V: TRBV19
J: TRBJ2-7
D: TRBD1
size: .
CDR3: CASSQSSHRDRNSYEQYF
DNA: TGTGCCAGTAGTCAATCAAGCCACCGGGACAGGAACTCCTACGAGCAGTACTTC

V: TRBV9
J: TRBJ2-2
D: TRBD2
size: .
CDR3: CASSPRGSGSAGELFF
DNA: TGTGCCAGCAGCCCCCGCGGTAGCGGGAGTGCCGGGGAGCTGTTTTTT

V: TRBV27
J: TRBJ2-1
D: TRBD1
size: .
CDR3: CASSPTTGVPHEQFF
DNA: TGTGCCAGCAGTCCTACGACAGGGGTCCCGCATGAGCAGTTCTTC

V: TRBV5-8
J: TRBJ2-7
D: TRBD1
size: once
CDR3: CASSHGLDRVAYEQYF
DNA: TGTGCCAGCAGTCACGGGCTGGACAGGGTCGCCTACGAGCAGTACTTC

V: TRBV7-9
J: TRBJ2-7
D: TRBD2
size: few
CDR3: CASSGTSGAYEQYF
DNA: TGTGCCAGCAGTGGGACTAGCGGAGCCTACGAGCAGTACTTC

V: TRBV27
J: TRBJ2-7
D: TRBD1
size: once
CDR3: CASRPGTGAYEQYF
DNA: TGTGCCAGCAGGCCCGGGACAGGAGCTTACGAGCAGTACTTC

V: TRBV7-8
J: TRBJ2-7
D: TRBD2
size: .
CDR3: CASSLVQRENEQYF
DNA: TGTGCCAGCAGCTTAGTCCAGCGGGAGAACGAGCAGTACTTC

V: TRBV4-2
J: TRBJ2-1
D: TRBD2
size: .
CDR3: CASSRETSGNYNEQFF
DNA: TGTGCCAGCAGCCGAGAAACTAGCGGGAACTACAATGAGCAGTTCTTC

V: TRBV5-4
J: TRBJ2-3
D: .
size: .
CDR3: CASSSRASTDTQYF
DNA: TGTGCCAGCAGCTCTCGAGCCAGCACAGATACGCAGTATTTT

V: TRBV5-1
J: TRBJ2-6
D: .
size: .
CDR3: CASSPSGTRAAEGANVLTF
DNA: TGCGCCAGCAGCCCCTCCGGGACAAGGGCCGCCGAAGGGGCCAACGTCCTGACTTTC

V: TRBV5-4
J: TRBJ2-5
D: .
size: few
CDR3: CASSPPQGETQYF
DNA: TGTGCCAGCAGCCCTCCTCAGGGGGAGACCCAGTACTTC

V: TRBV5-8
J: TRBJ2-7
D: TRBD1
size: .
CDR3: CASSSGTGEDEQYF
DNA: TGTGCCAGCAGCTCTGGGACAGGGGAGGACGAGCAGTACTTC

V: TRBV19
J: TRBJ1-1
D: .
size: .
CDR3: CASSIVGADTEAFF
DNA: TGTGCCAGTAGTATCGTAGGGGCGGACACTGAAGCTTTCTTT

V: TRBV2
J: TRBJ2-1
D: TRBD2
size: .
CDR3: CASSEGGDYNEQFF
DNA: TGTGCCAGCAGTGAGGGAGGGGACTACAATGAGCAGTTCTTC

V: TRBV7-2
J: TRBJ2-7
D: .
size: .
CDR3: CASSLTYTPSYEQYF
DNA: TGTGCCAGCAGCTTAACGTACACGCCGTCTTACGAGCAGTACTTC

V: TRBV4-1
J: TRBJ2-1
D: .
size: .
CDR3: CASSLGRGNNEQFF
DNA: TGCGCCAGCAGCCTTGGGCGGGGCAACAATGAGCAGTTCTTC

V: TRBV19
J: TRBJ1-1
D: .
size: .
CDR3: CASSIDPGSGTEAFF
DNA: TGTGCCAGTAGTATAGATCCAGGGTCGGGCACTGAAGCTTTCTTT